This entry is about one T cell receptor (beta chain). The sample originates from a study of blood T cell repertoires in COVID-19. Turning to the study itself: Samples came from the United States, Italy and Spain, spanning acute and convalescent COVID-19. T cells, B-cell-depleted T cells, or PBMCs provided the cDNA or gDNA that served as material.

Per the original methods: Estimated nucleated cell counts came from reference gene primer amplification. The repertoire was sequenced with immunoSEQ multiplex PCR; TCRdb's copy has only in-frame clones and lacks some. The V and J calls and clone size are taken from that table; D and trimming were inferred from the DNA. The data hold some 45,000 clones, with 70% to 90% observed a single time. This TCR derives from a human donor in a cohort sampled during active COVID-19. The material sequenced was peripheral blood.

The CDR3 nucleotides are TGTGCCAGCACTTTTAGGGGAAATCAGCCCCAGCATTTT. Encoded protein: CASTFRGNQPQHF. The J gene is TRBJ1-5, the V gene TRBV12-3 or TRBV12-4; tentatively, D is TRBD1 (5 bases). Trimming pared 7 bases from V and 4 bases from J, leaving 11 bases between. The CDR3 length is 13 residues.